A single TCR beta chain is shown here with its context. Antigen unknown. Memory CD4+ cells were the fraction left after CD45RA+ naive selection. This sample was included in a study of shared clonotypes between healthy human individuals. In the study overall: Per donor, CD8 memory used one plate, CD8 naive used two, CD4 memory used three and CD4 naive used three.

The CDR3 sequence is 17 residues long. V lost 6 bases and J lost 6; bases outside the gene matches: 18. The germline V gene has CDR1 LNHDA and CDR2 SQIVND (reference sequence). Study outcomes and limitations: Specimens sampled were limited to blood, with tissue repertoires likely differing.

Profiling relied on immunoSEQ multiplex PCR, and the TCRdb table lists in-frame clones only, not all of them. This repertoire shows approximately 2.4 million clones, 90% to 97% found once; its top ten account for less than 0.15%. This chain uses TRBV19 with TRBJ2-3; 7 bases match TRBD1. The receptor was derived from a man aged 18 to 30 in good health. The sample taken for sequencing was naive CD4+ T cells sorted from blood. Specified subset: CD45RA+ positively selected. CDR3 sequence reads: CASSSGTAYFIRDTQYF. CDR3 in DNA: TGTGCCAGTAGCTCCGGGACAGCTTACTTCATACGGGATACGCAGTATTTT.